This T cell receptor beta chain was obtained from a study of lymphopenia after photon versus proton radiotherapy. Germline CDR1 reads MGHRA; CDR2 reads YSYEKL. The CDR3 has 16 amino acids. Trimming left V 4 bases short and J 5 bases short, with 20 bases between. Libraries were prepared by immunoSEQ multiplex PCR; TCRdb keeps only in-frame clonotypes and omits some of them. The data contain around 150,000 clones, about nine tenths of them singletons. The clonotype originates from a man aged 45-60 years with gastric cancer. The material sequenced was peripheral blood, taken from a patient treated with photon-based radiotherapy. The chain uses TRBV4-1 and TRBJ2-5; maybe TRBD2 (6 bases). CDR3 sequence: CASSRTSFRPLETQYF. The CDR3 DNA is TGCGCCAGCAGCCGCACTAGCTTCCGACCGCTGGAGACCCAGTACTTC.